The 23 T cell receptor beta chains reported below all come from one sample, sequenced in a study of blood T cell repertoires in COVID-19. Assay: immunoSEQ multiplex PCR; the TCRdb copy retains only in-frame clones and omits some. The repertoire has roughly 430,000 clones, nearly 90% of them found once; the top ten carry approximately 1.5%. Sequenced: PBMCs or T cells enriched from blood (not recorded which). The receptors come from a woman aged 18-30 years who had been exposed to COVID-19.

The genes are TRBV6-6 and TRBJ2-2; TRBD2 agrees at 7 bases. J was trimmed by 1 base and V by 5 bases; bases with no gene match: 7. The germline gives CDR1 MNHNY, CDR2 SVGAGI (reference sequence). This CDR3 has 16 residues. CDR3 DNA sequence: TGTGCCAGCAGTCCACTTCTAGCGGAGAACACCGGGGAGCTGTTTTTT. Protein sequence: CASSPLLAENTGELFF.

There are a few counts of this clone. The rearrangement links TRBV9 to TRBJ1-1, with a weak D call TRBD1 (5 bases). Trimming took off 4 bases at V and 0 bases at J, with 13 bases between the two ends. The CDR3 has 15 residues. The germline CDR1 and CDR2 sequences are SGDLS and YYNGEE. The CDR3 DNA sequence: TGTGCCAGCAGCTCCATCGACAGCATGAACACTGAAGCTTTCTTT. It yields the protein CASSSIDSMNTEAFF.

In DNA form, the CDR3 reads TGTGCCAGCAGCCAAGAGGACAGGGTGAATGAAAAACTGTTTTTT. Translation: CASSQEDRVNEKLFF. The V and J genes are TRBV14 and TRBJ1-4; 8 bases fit TRBD1. V was pared by 0 bases and J by 5 bases, with 2 bases of the junction left unmatched. In germline, CDR1 is SGHDN, CDR2 FVKESK. CDR3 length: 15 residues.

J is TRBJ1-4 and V is TRBV27; 10 bases agree with TRBD1. Germline V gene sequence: CDR1 MNHEY, CDR2 SMNVEV (reference sequence). V dropped 8 bases and J dropped 2; count of bases not matched to a gene: 14. CDR3 length: 18 residues. CDR3 loop: CASFKLGQGSLTNEKLFF. In nucleotides, the CDR3 is TGTGCCAGCTTTAAATTGGGACAGGGGTCCCTCACTAATGAAAAACTGTTTTTT.

This clone was found once. V is TRBV5-4 and J is TRBJ2-3; unclear D gene. This CDR3 has 13 amino acids. Germline V gene lookup returns CDR1 SGHNT and CDR2 YYREEE (reference sequence). Trimming took 0 bases from V and 6 from J, leaving 8 bases between them. The CDR3 here is CASSLGLADTQYF. In DNA form, the CDR3 reads TGTGCCAGCAGCTTGGGACTGGCCGATACGCAGTATTTT.

This chain uses TRBV9 with TRBJ2-1, with TRBD2 identical over 14 bases. The CDR3 loop spans 18 amino acids. Per the germline V gene, CDR1 is SGDLS and CDR2 is YYNGEE. V trimming: 4 bases; J trimming: 2 bases; junction bases outside the gene matches: 8. CDR3 in amino acids: CASSSRLAGGFAYNEQFF. CDR3 in DNA: TGTGCCAGCAGCTCCAGACTAGCGGGGGGGTTTGCCTACAATGAGCAGTTCTTC.

The chain is built from TRBV6-5 and TRBJ2-7; 9 nucleotides match TRBD2. Trimming removed 6 bases from V and 2 bases from J; junction bases left unmatched: 8. Germline V lookup: CDR1 MNHEY, CDR2 SVGAGI. The CDR3 totals 15 residues. This CDR3 reads CASSLTSGNPYEQYF. CDR3 nucleotides: TGTGCCAGCAGCCTGACTAGCGGCAACCCCTACGAGCAGTACTTC.

The chain uses TRBV6-2 or TRBV6-3 and TRBJ1-5, with D perhaps matching TRBD1 (6 bases). The CDR3 extends over 15 amino acids. The germline V gene encodes CDR1 MNHEY and CDR2 SVGEGT. Trimming cost V 0 bases and J 3 bases, with 9 bases left between them. The CDR3 sequence is CASSYSGAANQPQHF. The CDR3 DNA follows: TGTGCCAGCAGTTACTCGGGGGCCGCCAATCAGCCCCAGCATTTT.

The chain is built from TRBV9 and TRBJ1-6, with 8 nucleotides matching TRBD1. The CDR3 is 16 residues long. Germline CDR1 reads SGDLS; CDR2 reads YYNGEE. V gave up 3 bases and J gave up 9 bases; unmatched junction bases: 11. CDR3 in DNA: TGTGCCAGCAGCGCCCAAGTCGGGACAGGCGGTTCACCCCTCCACTTT. This encodes CASSAQVGTGGSPLHF.

V is TRBV23-1 and J is TRBJ1-5; D remains unclear. TRBV23-1 has ORF status, its function being uncertain. The CDR3 has 14 amino acids. V was cut by 2 bases and J by 9 bases, with 14 bases left in between. DNA for the CDR3: TGCGCCAGCAGTCAACTGACTGGGTATTCGCCCCAGCATTTT. Translation gives CASSQLTGYSPQHF.

The gene calls are TRBV5-5 and TRBJ2-3, with D uncertain. The CDR3 contains 14 residues. Looked up from germline, CDR1 is SGHKS and CDR2 is YYEKEE (reference sequence). Trimming took 1 base from V and 2 from J, leaving 8 bases between them. CDR3 coding DNA: TGTGCCAGCAGCTTGAGAGCGTACACAGATACGCAGTATTTT. It encodes CASSLRAYTDTQYF.

This clone was recorded a few times. The gene calls are TRBV19 and TRBJ2-2; 7 bases match TRBD1. V shed 4 bases, J shed 5 bases, and the junction held 10 bases outside the gene matches. Germline V gene sequence: CDR1 LNHDA, CDR2 SQIVND (reference sequence). The CDR3 covers 16 residues. The CDR3 nucleotides read TGTGCCAGTAGTAAATCAGAGGGGGCAAGGACCGGGGAGCTGTTTTTT. Protein: CASSKSEGARTGELFF.

The genes are TRBV19 and TRBJ2-3; the D gene is possibly TRBD1 (5 bases). Germline V gene data show CDR1 as LNHDA and CDR2 as SQIVND (reference sequence). This CDR3 comprises 14 residues. V lost 1 base and J lost 3, with 8 bases in between. CDR3 bases: TGTGCCAGTAGTATAGTTGACAGTACAGATACGCAGTATTTT. Its translation: CASSIVDSTDTQYF.

The chain uses TRBV2 and TRBJ1-2; no clear D gene. V was trimmed by 4 bases and J by 4 bases, leaving 16 bases between them. Germline CDR1 is SNHLY and CDR2 is FYNNEI. The CDR3 runs 15 residues. The DNA of the CDR3 is TGTGCCAGCAGTGCCCACGCTCTCAGCGCCTATGGCTACACCTTC. Encoded protein: CASSAHALSAYGYTF.

The rearrangement links TRBV7-9 to TRBJ1-5, with D possibly TRBD1 on 5 matching bases. V lost 5 bases, J lost 0 bases, and 11 bases lay in between. Germline V gene data show CDR1 as SEHNR and CDR2 as FQNEAQ (reference sequence). The CDR3 runs to 15 residues. CDR3: CASSRGRGSNQPQHF. CDR3 nucleotides: TGTGCCAGCAGCCGAGGAAGGGGTAGCAATCAGCCCCAGCATTTT.

The DNA for the CDR3 is TGTGCCAGCAGTTCCGGGACTAACTATGGCTACACCTTC. It codes for CASSSGTNYGYTF. The V gene is TRBV28, the J gene TRBJ1-2; D unclear. V was shortened by 4 bases and J by 0 bases, with 6 bases between the two germline ends. The germline gives CDR1 MDHEN, CDR2 SYDVKM. CDR3 length equals 13 residues.

This chain joins TRBV11-2 and TRBJ2-2; TRBD1 might be the D (6 bases). V lost 2 bases and J 1 base, leaving 11 bases between the germline ends. The CDR3 has 16 residues. Germline V lookup: CDR1 SGHAT, CDR2 FQNNGV. In DNA, the CDR3 is TGTGCCAGCAGCTTATTTGGGACATTGAACACCGGGGAGCTGTTTTTT. This codes for CASSLFGTLNTGELFF.

This clone was detected a few times. Different DNA sequences within this sample yield the same CDR3. The chain carries TRBV5-4 and TRBJ2-2; D possibly corresponds to TRBD1 (6 bases). Germline V gene data show CDR1 as SGHNT and CDR2 as YYREEE (reference sequence). Trimming cost V 0 bases and J 4 bases, with 7 bases left between them. The length of the CDR3 is 14 residues. The CDR3 DNA is TGTGCCAGCAGCTTGGGCAGGGGCACCGGGGAGCTGTTTTTT. Its translation: CASSLGRGTGELFF. Together with reference TRBV5-4 and TRBJ2-2, the CDR3 gives the full variable domain: ETGVTQSPTHLIKTRGQQVTLRCSSQSGHNTVSWYQQALGQGPQFIFQYYREEENGRGNFPPRFSGLQFPNYSSELNVNALELDDSALYLCASSLGRGTGELFFGEGSRLTVL.

The chain is built from TRBV4-2 and TRBJ2-2; TRBD2 aligns across 7 bases. J gave up 1 base and V 2 bases, and 4 bases lay outside the gene matches. The CDR3 has 16 amino acids. The germline V gene encodes CDR1 LGHNA and CDR2 YNFKEQ. CDR3 protein: CASSQSGTLNTGELFF. The CDR3 DNA is TGTGCCAGCAGCCAAAGCGGGACTTTGAACACCGGGGAGCTGTTTTTT.

The chain recombines TRBV2 with TRBJ1-6; the match to TRBD1 covers 7 bases. V shed 7 bases and J 10 bases; nucleotides not matched to a gene: 10. Germline V lookup: CDR1 SNHLY, CDR2 FYNNEI. The CDR3 runs to 14 residues. Here the CDR3 reads CASIGQGVGSPLHF. CDR3 nucleotides: TGTGCCAGCATTGGTCAGGGGGTGGGGTCACCCCTCCACTTT.

The gene calls are TRBV7-2 and TRBJ2-7, with 8 bases lining up with TRBD1. Germline assignment: CDR1 SGHTA and CDR2 FQGNSA. V was pared by 2 bases and J by 3 bases, with 3 bases of the junction left unmatched. The CDR3 loop spans 14 amino acids. This CDR3 reads CASSLMTGDYEQYF. CDR3 DNA sequence: TGTGCCAGCAGCTTAATGACAGGGGACTACGAGCAGTACTTC.

The chain uses TRBV18 and TRBJ2-5; the D gene is possibly TRBD1 (6 bases). The length of the CDR3 is 13 residues. V was pared by 6 bases and J by 2 bases, with 10 bases between. Germline V CDR1 and CDR2: KGHSH, LQKENI. Here the CDR3 reads CASSPGTQETQYF. For the CDR3, the DNA is TGTGCCAGCTCCCCGGGGACACAAGAGACCCAGTACTTC.

This clone was counted once. V is TRBV11-2 and J is TRBJ2-7; D ambiguous. The CDR3 extends over 13 amino acids. Trimming took off 3 bases at V and 0 bases at J, with 6 bases between the two ends. CDR1 and CDR2 (germline): SGHAT, FQNNGV. This CDR3 reads CASSLAFSYEQYF. The CDR3, as DNA: TGTGCCAGCAGCTTGGCCTTCTCCTACGAGCAGTACTTC.